This TCR beta chain was found in a study of shared clonotypes between healthy human individuals. Study background: Donors were a couple of women and a few men aged 18 to 49. Study-wide results and limits: Naive subsets usually exceeded memory subsets in estimated richness.

A word on this clone: Its antigen is not identified.

Each of the donors was a healthy adult who was HIV-negative and had not had a recent acute infection or vaccination. The CDR3 spans 15 residues. Germline V gene data show CDR1 as SGHAT and CDR2 as FQNNGV. V was cut by 4 bases and J by 8 bases, with 18 bases left in between. Running of the assay took place at deep level. The assay was immunoSEQ multiplex PCR, and TCRdb's table has in-frame clones only and misses some. This table has roughly 720,000 clones, less than 95% appearing once. Sequences were obtained from memory CD8+ T cells from PBMCs. This sample's subset: CD45RO+ cells pooled with CCR7-negative TemRA cells. The V call is TRBV11-2, the J call TRBJ2-1; maybe TRBD1 (5 bases). The origin of this receptor is a man between 18 and 35 years old in good health. Some clones in this sample may be carry-over from other donors' samples. For the CDR3, the DNA is TGTGCCAGCAGCTCCCCCATGGCAGGGTGGGATGAGCAGTTCTTC. Translated, it gives CASSSPMAGWDEQFF.